This T cell receptor (beta chain) emerged from a study of blood T cell repertoires in COVID-19 (dated by TCRdb to the early 2020s). For context, the study as a whole: Samples from collaborators originated in the United States, Italy and Spain and spanned both the acute and convalescent phases of COVID-19. Subjects who had been exposed to COVID-19, were actively infected with it, or had recovered from it provided the deeply sampled blood TCRbeta repertoires that made up the dataset. The repertoires were made available in a free public database intended to serve as a resource for research on the immune response to SARS-CoV-2. A de-identified subject ID, COVID-19 status, age in years and sex were almost always included in the sample metadata. Samples were obtained from the ongoing ImmuneRACE study (first 160 participants) and from some 1,200 subjects provided by 6 global collaborators. HLA class I and class II types, where available, came from metadata supplied by the sample provider rather than from assay-based typing. The material from the prospective study consisted of cDNA or gDNA derived from T cells, B-cell-depleted T cells, or PBMCs.

General findings and caveats noted by the study authors: The amount of clinical and demographic metadata varied by source and participant and was provided uncurated.

A word on this clone: There is no known antigen for this receptor. No quality values exist for individual bases; no much larger clone is one base distant.

Measured from the cysteine to the phenylalanine, the CDR3 is 14 residues long. The read is trimmed to its CDR3 DNA, 42 bases read in frame from base 1. Reading the germline V gene gives CDR1 SGHTA and CDR2 FQGNSA. V is pruned by 3 bases and J by 2 bases, leaving 2 bases of the junction without a gene match. TCRbeta CDR3 regions were amplified from genomic DNA using the immunoSEQ Assay, a bias-controlled multiplex PCR. The original methods were these. The number of nucleated cells in each sample was estimated by amplification of reference gene primers within the assay. To quantify the absolute abundance of each unique TCRbeta CDR3 rearrangement, sequence reads were collapsed and filtered. For each sample, productive Simpson clonality was calculated by taking the square root of Simpson's diversity index across productive rearrangements. TCRdb carries this immuneACCESS record with in-frame sequences only. Its versions omit some clonotypes, under half of them owing to an unresolved V gene in the studies checked, with the rest unexplained. The DNA was the basis for D and trimming; V, J and clone size are from that table. The sample table lists approximately 300,000 clones, approximately 90% of them with a count of one. More than 3% of the sample comes from the top ten.

Collaborating institutions collected whole blood in K2EDTA tubes following their own protocols. For TCRbeta analysis, collaborators shipped samples as frozen whole blood, isolated PBMCs, or DNA extracted from either of those sample types. The sequence was obtained from a woman aged 50 to 65 with active or convalescent COVID-19. The chain was built from TRBV7-2 and TRBJ2-5; 8 bases in the junction line up with TRBD1. The sample taken for sequencing was peripheral blood. CDR3 sequence: CASSFQGAQETQYF. The nucleotides read TGTGCCAGCAGCTTCCAGGGGGCGCAAGAGACCCAGTACTTC.